A selection of T cell receptor beta chains follows, all from one sample in a study of siplizumab effects on memory and regulatory T cells. Some clones are missing from TCRdb's copy, which holds only in-frame ones; the method was immunoSEQ multiplex PCR. The sample carries about 50,000 clones, roughly 90% recorded once. The sample consisted of naive CD8+ T cells sorted from blood. Source of these receptors: a human donor in good health. Both conserved end residues are part of each CDR3. The order of the fields is clone size, CDR3 length, D gene, V gene, J gene, CDR3 protein, CDR3 DNA. D genes are given only for firm matches. A clone size is listed for some rows: how often the clone was seen (once, few, many), or a class if it is expanded.

clone_size: NA; cdr3_length: 17; d_call: NA; v_call: TRBV2; j_call: TRBJ1-1; cdr3_aa: CASSEHLGGVVNTEAFF; cdr3_nt: TGTGCCAGCAGTGAACACCTCGGGGGGGTGGTGAACACTGAAGCTTTCTTT
clone_size: NA; cdr3_length: 14; d_call: NA; v_call: TRBV5-1; j_call: TRBJ2-5; cdr3_aa: CASSLPGGQETQYF; cdr3_nt: TGCGCCAGCAGCTTGCCTGGGGGGCAAGAGACCCAGTACTTC
clone_size: NA; cdr3_length: 13; d_call: NA; v_call: TRBV7-6; j_call: TRBJ2-2; cdr3_aa: CASSYTRTRELFF; cdr3_nt: TGTGCCAGCAGCTATACCCGGACCCGGGAGCTGTTTTTT
clone_size: NA; cdr3_length: 16; d_call: TRBD2; v_call: TRBV7-9; j_call: TRBJ2-5; cdr3_aa: CASSLRSRGYQETQYF; cdr3_nt: TGTGCCAGCAGCTTACGGTCGCGGGGGTACCAAGAGACCCAGTACTTC
clone_size: NA; cdr3_length: 16; d_call: TRBD2; v_call: TRBV7-8; j_call: TRBJ2-7; cdr3_aa: CASSLQLAGGGYEQYF; cdr3_nt: TGTGCCAGCAGCTTACAACTAGCGGGAGGAGGCTACGAGCAGTACTTC
clone_size: NA; cdr3_length: 10; d_call: NA; v_call: TRBV2; j_call: TRBJ1-1; cdr3_aa: CASSESEAFF; cdr3_nt: TGTGCCAGCAGTGAGTCGGAAGCTTTCTTT
clone_size: NA; cdr3_length: 14; d_call: NA; v_call: TRBV21-1; j_call: TRBJ1-1; cdr3_aa: CASSKDGRATEAFF; cdr3_nt: TGTGCCAGCAGCAAAGACGGTCGAGCTACTGAAGCTTTCTTT
clone_size: NA; cdr3_length: 18; d_call: NA; v_call: TRBV7-9; j_call: TRBJ2-7; cdr3_aa: CASSSVRSDTGPIYEQYF; cdr3_nt: TGTGCCAGCAGCTCGGTCCGGAGTGATACAGGGCCCATCTACGAGCAGTACTTC
clone_size: NA; cdr3_length: 13; d_call: NA; v_call: TRBV29-1; j_call: TRBJ1-1; cdr3_aa: CSARGGVGTEAFF; cdr3_nt: TGCAGCGCCCGGGGGGGAGTAGGGACTGAAGCTTTCTTT
clone_size: NA; cdr3_length: 16; d_call: TRBD2; v_call: TRBV19; j_call: TRBJ2-1; cdr3_aa: CASSLGGRTTYNEQFF; cdr3_nt: TGTGCCAGTAGTTTAGGCGGGAGGACCACCTACAATGAGCAGTTCTTC
clone_size: NA; cdr3_length: 17; d_call: TRBD1; v_call: TRBV6-1; j_call: TRBJ1-2; cdr3_aa: CASSEWFTGTGRYGYTF; cdr3_nt: TGTGCCAGCAGTGAATGGTTTACCGGGACAGGGCGGTATGGCTACACCTTC
clone_size: NA; cdr3_length: 14; d_call: NA; v_call: TRBV7-9; j_call: TRBJ1-1; cdr3_aa: CASSMKDKNTEAFF; cdr3_nt: TGTGCCAGCAGCATGAAGGACAAGAACACTGAAGCTTTCTTT
clone_size: NA; cdr3_length: 15; d_call: TRBD2; v_call: TRBV19; j_call: TRBJ2-1; cdr3_aa: CASSPLAGVFDEQFF; cdr3_nt: TGTGCCAGTAGTCCATTAGCGGGAGTATTCGATGAGCAGTTCTTC
clone_size: NA; cdr3_length: 17; d_call: TRBD2; v_call: TRBV7-3; j_call: TRBJ2-1; cdr3_aa: CASSLADGRELYNEQFF; cdr3_nt: TGTGCCAGCAGCTTAGCCGATGGGCGGGAGCTCTACAATGAGCAGTTCTTC
clone_size: NA; cdr3_length: 15; d_call: TRBD1; v_call: TRBV5-6; j_call: TRBJ2-7; cdr3_aa: CASSLRDSRSYEQYF; cdr3_nt: TGTGCCAGCAGCCTCCGGGACAGCCGCTCCTACGAGCAGTACTTC
clone_size: NA; cdr3_length: 15; d_call: TRBD2; v_call: TRBV5-6; j_call: TRBJ2-7; cdr3_aa: CASSLGSSGGYEQYF; cdr3_nt: TGTGCCAGCAGCTTGGGTTCTAGCGGGGGATACGAGCAGTACTTC
clone_size: NA; cdr3_length: 15; d_call: TRBD1; v_call: TRBV30; j_call: TRBJ2-7; cdr3_aa: CAWNQWTGKTHEQYF; cdr3_nt: TGTGCCTGGAACCAATGGACAGGGAAGACCCACGAGCAGTACTTC
clone_size: NA; cdr3_length: 14; d_call: NA; v_call: TRBV5-1; j_call: TRBJ2-7; cdr3_aa: CASSLYDPQYEQYF; cdr3_nt: TGCGCCAGCAGCTTGTACGACCCCCAGTACGAGCAGTACTTC
clone_size: NA; cdr3_length: 15; d_call: TRBD1; v_call: TRBV6-5; j_call: TRBJ2-5; cdr3_aa: CASSYPGQGGETQYF; cdr3_nt: TGTGCCAGCAGTTACCCGGGACAGGGCGGGGAGACCCAGTACTTC
clone_size: once; cdr3_length: 16; d_call: TRBD2; v_call: TRBV4-1; j_call: TRBJ2-3; cdr3_aa: CASSARLAGDTDTQYF; cdr3_nt: TGCGCCAGCAGCGCGAGACTAGCGGGGGATACAGATACGCAGTATTTT
clone_size: NA; cdr3_length: 16; d_call: TRBD1; v_call: TRBV12-5; j_call: TRBJ1-1; cdr3_aa: CASGLGTGNVNTEAFF; cdr3_nt: TGTGCTAGTGGTTTGGGGACAGGCAACGTGAACACTGAAGCTTTCTTT
clone_size: NA; cdr3_length: 13; d_call: NA; v_call: TRBV19; j_call: TRBJ1-4; cdr3_aa: CASSDRGNEKLFF; cdr3_nt: TGTGCCAGTTCGGACAGAGGAAATGAAAAACTGTTTTTT
clone_size: NA; cdr3_length: 11; d_call: NA; v_call: TRBV2; j_call: TRBJ2-7; cdr3_aa: CAQGLVYEQYF; cdr3_nt: TGTGCTCAGGGATTAGTCTACGAGCAGTACTTC
clone_size: NA; cdr3_length: 11; d_call: NA; v_call: TRBV5-4; j_call: TRBJ2-2; cdr3_aa: CASSFGGELFF; cdr3_nt: TGTGCCAGCAGCTTTGGTGGGGAGCTGTTTTTT
clone_size: NA; cdr3_length: 18; d_call: TRBD1; v_call: TRBV5-5; j_call: TRBJ1-5; cdr3_aa: CASRLDRGPPFRNQPQHF; cdr3_nt: TGTGCCAGCAGACTGGACAGGGGGCCCCCATTTCGTAATCAGCCCCAGCATTTT
clone_size: NA; cdr3_length: 16; d_call: NA; v_call: TRBV27; j_call: TRBJ1-6; cdr3_aa: CASSLTRSSYNSPLHF; cdr3_nt: TGTGCCAGCAGTCTCACTAGGAGCTCCTATAATTCACCCCTCCACTTT
clone_size: NA; cdr3_length: 14; d_call: NA; v_call: TRBV6-5; j_call: TRBJ2-6; cdr3_aa: CASSYSSGANVLTF; cdr3_nt: TGTGCCAGCAGTTATAGCTCTGGGGCCAACGTCCTGACTTTC
clone_size: NA; cdr3_length: 15; d_call: NA; v_call: TRBV6-5; j_call: TRBJ2-3; cdr3_aa: CASSYSQRVPDTQYF; cdr3_nt: TGTGCCAGCAGTTACTCGCAAAGGGTCCCAGATACGCAGTATTTT
clone_size: NA; cdr3_length: 12; d_call: NA; v_call: TRBV29-1; j_call: TRBJ2-4; cdr3_aa: CSVETAKNIQYF; cdr3_nt: TGCAGCGTTGAAACAGCCAAAAACATTCAGTACTTC
clone_size: NA; cdr3_length: 14; d_call: TRBD2; v_call: TRBV5-1; j_call: TRBJ2-7; cdr3_aa: CASSLGLVYDEQYF; cdr3_nt: TGCGCCAGCAGCCTAGGACTAGTTTACGACGAGCAGTACTTC
clone_size: NA; cdr3_length: 16; d_call: NA; v_call: TRBV5-1; j_call: TRBJ1-2; cdr3_aa: CASSSALGLANYGYTF; cdr3_nt: TGCGCCAGCAGCTCGGCCTTAGGGTTAGCTAACTATGGCTACACCTTC
clone_size: NA; cdr3_length: 11; d_call: NA; v_call: TRBV20-1; j_call: TRBJ2-5; cdr3_aa: CSAPWGVAQYF; cdr3_nt: TGCAGTGCTCCCTGGGGGGTGGCCCAGTACTTC
clone_size: once; cdr3_length: 14; d_call: TRBD1; v_call: TRBV9; j_call: TRBJ2-7; cdr3_aa: CASSVGTGTYEQYF; cdr3_nt: TGTGCCAGCAGCGTCGGGACAGGGACCTACGAGCAGTACTTC
clone_size: NA; cdr3_length: 18; d_call: TRBD2; v_call: TRBV19; j_call: TRBJ2-1; cdr3_aa: CASSIDPTSGGPYNEQFF; cdr3_nt: TGTGCCAGTAGTATAGACCCCACTAGCGGGGGCCCTTACAATGAGCAGTTCTTC
clone_size: NA; cdr3_length: 18; d_call: NA; v_call: TRBV7-3; j_call: TRBJ2-1; cdr3_aa: CASSLGPGRLTGRNEQFF; cdr3_nt: TGTGCCAGCAGCTTAGGCCCCGGCCGTTTGACAGGAAGAAATGAGCAGTTCTTC
clone_size: NA; cdr3_length: 15; d_call: NA; v_call: TRBV27; j_call: TRBJ1-1; cdr3_aa: CASSLLFQPNTEAFF; cdr3_nt: TGTGCCAGCAGTTTATTGTTCCAGCCGAACACTGAAGCTTTCTTT
clone_size: few; cdr3_length: 14; d_call: TRBD2; v_call: TRBV2; j_call: TRBJ2-3; cdr3_aa: CASSLGLVADTQYF; cdr3_nt: TGTGCCAGCAGCTTGGGACTAGTGGCAGATACGCAGTATTTT
clone_size: once; cdr3_length: 13; d_call: TRBD2; v_call: TRBV4-1; j_call: TRBJ2-7; cdr3_aa: CASQLAGKNEQYF; cdr3_nt: TGCGCCAGTCAACTAGCGGGAAAAAACGAGCAGTACTTC
clone_size: NA; cdr3_length: 15; d_call: NA; v_call: TRBV19; j_call: TRBJ2-1; cdr3_aa: CASSIPLGLENEQFF; cdr3_nt: TGTGCCAGTAGTATACCCCTCGGGCTAGAGAATGAGCAGTTCTTC
clone_size: NA; cdr3_length: 13; d_call: TRBD1; v_call: TRBV27; j_call: TRBJ1-2; cdr3_aa: CASSLGQHDGYTF; cdr3_nt: TGTGCCAGCAGTCTGGGACAGCATGATGGCTACACCTTC
clone_size: NA; cdr3_length: 14; d_call: NA; v_call: TRBV29-1; j_call: TRBJ1-1; cdr3_aa: CSVTGETLNTEAFF; cdr3_nt: TGCAGCGTTACGGGGGAGACATTGAACACTGAAGCTTTCTTT
clone_size: NA; cdr3_length: 15; d_call: TRBD1; v_call: TRBV19; j_call: TRBJ1-1; cdr3_aa: CASSTPGQGLTEAFF; cdr3_nt: TGTGCCAGTAGTACTCCGGGACAGGGATTGACTGAAGCTTTCTTT
clone_size: NA; cdr3_length: 15; d_call: NA; v_call: TRBV19; j_call: TRBJ2-7; cdr3_aa: CASSVTGTSYYEQYF; cdr3_nt: TGTGCCAGTAGTGTAACCGGGACTTCCTACTACGAGCAGTACTTC
clone_size: NA; cdr3_length: 17; d_call: NA; v_call: TRBV23-1; j_call: TRBJ2-2; cdr3_aa: CASSPLGRRSDTGELFF; cdr3_nt: TGCGCCAGCAGCCCCTTGGGGAGGCGGTCAGACACCGGGGAGCTGTTTTTT
clone_size: once; cdr3_length: 11; d_call: NA; v_call: TRBV2; j_call: TRBJ1-3; cdr3_aa: CATPDGNTIYF; cdr3_nt: TGTGCCACCCCGGATGGAAACACCATATATTTT
clone_size: NA; cdr3_length: 13; d_call: TRBD1; v_call: TRBV19; j_call: TRBJ1-4; cdr3_aa: CAARRTGYEKLFF; cdr3_nt: TGTGCCGCTCGGAGGACAGGGTATGAAAAACTGTTTTTT
clone_size: NA; cdr3_length: 15; d_call: NA; v_call: TRBV10-3; j_call: TRBJ1-1; cdr3_aa: CAISEARALNTEAFF; cdr3_nt: TGTGCCATCAGTGAGGCCAGGGCCTTGAACACTGAAGCTTTCTTT
clone_size: NA; cdr3_length: 12; d_call: NA; v_call: TRBV29-1; j_call: TRBJ2-7; cdr3_aa: CSVGQGVYEQYF; cdr3_nt: TGCAGCGTTGGGCAGGGCGTCTACGAGCAGTACTTC
clone_size: NA; cdr3_length: 12; d_call: NA; v_call: TRBV28; j_call: TRBJ1-3; cdr3_aa: CASTKTGNTIYF; cdr3_nt: TGTGCCAGCACCAAAACTGGAAACACCATATATTTT
clone_size: NA; cdr3_length: 11; d_call: NA; v_call: TRBV11-2; j_call: TRBJ2-1; cdr3_aa: CASSLNNEQFF; cdr3_nt: TGTGCCAGCAGCTTGAACAATGAGCAGTTCTTC
clone_size: NA; cdr3_length: 13; d_call: TRBD1; v_call: TRBV15; j_call: TRBJ2-7; cdr3_aa: CATSGDRGTEQYF; cdr3_nt: TGTGCCACCAGCGGGGACAGGGGGACCGAGCAGTACTTC
clone_size: NA; cdr3_length: 15; d_call: NA; v_call: TRBV4-2; j_call: TRBJ1-2; cdr3_aa: CASSQDGQTLYGYTF; cdr3_nt: TGTGCCAGCAGCCAAGATGGACAGACACTCTATGGCTACACCTTC
clone_size: NA; cdr3_length: 11; d_call: NA; v_call: TRBV7-9; j_call: TRBJ2-1; cdr3_aa: CASSPSWEQFF; cdr3_nt: TGTGCCAGCAGCCCTTCTTGGGAGCAGTTCTTC
clone_size: few; cdr3_length: 13; d_call: NA; v_call: TRBV7-9; j_call: TRBJ1-2; cdr3_aa: CASSLGTNYGYTF; cdr3_nt: TGTGCCAGCAGCTTGGGGACTAACTATGGCTACACCTTC